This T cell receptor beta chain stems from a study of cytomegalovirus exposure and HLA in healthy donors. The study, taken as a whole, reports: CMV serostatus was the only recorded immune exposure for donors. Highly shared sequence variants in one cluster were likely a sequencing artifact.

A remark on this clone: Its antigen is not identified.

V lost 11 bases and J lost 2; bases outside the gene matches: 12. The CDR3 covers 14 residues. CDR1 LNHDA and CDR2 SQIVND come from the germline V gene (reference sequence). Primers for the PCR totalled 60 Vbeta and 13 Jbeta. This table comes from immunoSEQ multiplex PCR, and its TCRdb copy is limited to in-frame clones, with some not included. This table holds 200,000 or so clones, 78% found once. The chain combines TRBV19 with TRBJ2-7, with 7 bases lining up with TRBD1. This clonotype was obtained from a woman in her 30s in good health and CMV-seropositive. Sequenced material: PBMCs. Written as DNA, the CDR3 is TGTGCCTCCGCCGCTGGGGACAGAACCTACGAGCAGTACTTC. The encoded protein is CASAAGDRTYEQYF.